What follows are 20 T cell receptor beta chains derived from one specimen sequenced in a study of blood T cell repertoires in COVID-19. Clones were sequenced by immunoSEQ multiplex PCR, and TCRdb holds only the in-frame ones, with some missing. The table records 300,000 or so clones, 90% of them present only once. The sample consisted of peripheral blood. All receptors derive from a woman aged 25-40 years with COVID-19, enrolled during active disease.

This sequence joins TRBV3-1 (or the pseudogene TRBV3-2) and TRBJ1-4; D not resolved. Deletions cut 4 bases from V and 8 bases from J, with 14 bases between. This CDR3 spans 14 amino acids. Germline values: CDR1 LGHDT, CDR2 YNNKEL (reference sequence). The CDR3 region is CASSLRSAGEKLFF. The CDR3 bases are TGTGCCAGCAGCCTAAGGTCCGCCGGGGAAAAACTGTTTTTT.

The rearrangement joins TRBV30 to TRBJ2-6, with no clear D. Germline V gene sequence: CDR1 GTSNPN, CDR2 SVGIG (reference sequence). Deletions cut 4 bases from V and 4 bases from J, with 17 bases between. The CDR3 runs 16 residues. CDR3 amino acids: CAWMKPHSSGANVLTF. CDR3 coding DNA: TGTGCCTGGATGAAGCCCCACAGCTCCGGGGCCAACGTCCTGACTTTC.

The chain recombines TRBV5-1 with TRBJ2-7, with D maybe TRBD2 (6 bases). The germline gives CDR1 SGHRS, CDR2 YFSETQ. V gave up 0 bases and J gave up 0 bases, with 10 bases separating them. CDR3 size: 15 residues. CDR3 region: CASSLVSGSSYEQYF. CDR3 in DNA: TGCGCCAGCAGCTTGGTATCCGGGAGCTCCTACGAGCAGTACTTC.

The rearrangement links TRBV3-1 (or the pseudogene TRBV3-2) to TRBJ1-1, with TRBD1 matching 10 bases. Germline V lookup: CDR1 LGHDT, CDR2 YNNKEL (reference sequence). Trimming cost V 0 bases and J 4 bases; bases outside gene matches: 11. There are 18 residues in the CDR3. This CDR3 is CASSQDSGQGPRVTEAFF. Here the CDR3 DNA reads TGTGCCAGCAGCCAAGATTCGGGACAGGGGCCGCGAGTCACTGAAGCTTTCTTT.

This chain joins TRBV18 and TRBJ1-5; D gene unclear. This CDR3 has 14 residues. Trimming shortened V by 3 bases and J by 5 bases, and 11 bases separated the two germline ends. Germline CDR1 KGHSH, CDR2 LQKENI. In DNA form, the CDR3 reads TGTGCCAGCTCACCGAGGATAGGAGATCAGCCCCAGCATTTT. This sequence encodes CASSPRIGDQPQHF.

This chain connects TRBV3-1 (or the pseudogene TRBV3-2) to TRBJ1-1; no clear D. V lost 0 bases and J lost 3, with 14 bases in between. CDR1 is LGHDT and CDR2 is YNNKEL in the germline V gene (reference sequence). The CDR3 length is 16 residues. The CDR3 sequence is CASSQDEISVYTEAFF. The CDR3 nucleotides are TGTGCCAGCAGCCAAGATGAAATAAGCGTTTACACTGAAGCTTTCTTT.

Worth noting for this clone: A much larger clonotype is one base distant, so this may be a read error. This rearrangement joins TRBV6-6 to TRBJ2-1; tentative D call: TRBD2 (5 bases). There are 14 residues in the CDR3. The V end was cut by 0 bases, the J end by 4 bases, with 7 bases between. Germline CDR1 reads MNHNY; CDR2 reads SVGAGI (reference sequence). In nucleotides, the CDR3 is TGTGCCAGCAGTTACTCGACGGGGTACAATGAGCAGTTCTTC. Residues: CASSYSTGYNEQFF.

CDR3 coding DNA: TGTGCCTGGTCCGGGACACGAAGTCACCCTGGAAACACCATATATTTT. Translation: CAWSGTRSHPGNTIYF. This rearrangement joins TRBV30 to TRBJ1-3; D perhaps matches TRBD1 (6 bases). The germline CDR1 and CDR2 sequences are GTSNPN and SVGIG (reference sequence). V was trimmed by 5 bases and J by 2 bases, leaving 19 bases between them. The CDR3 sequence is 16 residues long.

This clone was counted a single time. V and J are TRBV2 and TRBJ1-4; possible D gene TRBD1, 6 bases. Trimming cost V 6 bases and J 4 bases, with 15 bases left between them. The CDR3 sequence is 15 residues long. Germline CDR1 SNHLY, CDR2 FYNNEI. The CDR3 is CASSASGQLNEKLFF. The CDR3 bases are TGTGCCAGCAGCGCCTCCGGACAGCTTAATGAAAAACTGTTTTTT.

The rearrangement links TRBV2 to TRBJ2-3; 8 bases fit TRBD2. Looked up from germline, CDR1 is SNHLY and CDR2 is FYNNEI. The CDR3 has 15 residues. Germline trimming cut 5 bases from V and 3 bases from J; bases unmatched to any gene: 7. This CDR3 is CASSLRGGSTDTQYF. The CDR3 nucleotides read TGTGCCAGCAGTCTCCGGGGGGGGTCGACAGATACGCAGTATTTT.

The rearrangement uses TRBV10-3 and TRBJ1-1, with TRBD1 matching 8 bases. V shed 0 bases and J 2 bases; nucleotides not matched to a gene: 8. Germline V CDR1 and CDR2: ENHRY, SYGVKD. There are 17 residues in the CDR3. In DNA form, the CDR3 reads TGTGCCATCAGTGAGTCGAAAGGGGCAGGGGGCAACACTGAAGCTTTCTTT. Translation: CAISESKGAGGNTEAFF.

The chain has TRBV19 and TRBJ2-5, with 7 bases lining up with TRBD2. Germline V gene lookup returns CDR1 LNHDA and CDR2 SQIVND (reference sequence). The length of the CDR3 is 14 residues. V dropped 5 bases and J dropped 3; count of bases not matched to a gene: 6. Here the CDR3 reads CASSVSSGEETQYF. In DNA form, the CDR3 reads TGTGCCAGTAGTGTCTCTAGCGGAGAAGAGACCCAGTACTTC.

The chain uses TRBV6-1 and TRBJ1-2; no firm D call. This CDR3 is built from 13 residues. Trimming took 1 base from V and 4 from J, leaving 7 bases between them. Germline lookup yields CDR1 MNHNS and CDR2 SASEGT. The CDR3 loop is CASSEVRGYGYTF. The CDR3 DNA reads TGTGCCAGCAGTGAAGTGCGCGGCTATGGCTACACCTTC.

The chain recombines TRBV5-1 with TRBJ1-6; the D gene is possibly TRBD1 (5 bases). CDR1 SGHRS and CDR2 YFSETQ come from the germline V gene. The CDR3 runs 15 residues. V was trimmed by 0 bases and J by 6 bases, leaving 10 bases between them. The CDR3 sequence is CASSLAPGLNSPLHF. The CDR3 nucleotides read TGCGCCAGCAGCTTGGCCCCGGGACTTAATTCACCCCTCCACTTT.

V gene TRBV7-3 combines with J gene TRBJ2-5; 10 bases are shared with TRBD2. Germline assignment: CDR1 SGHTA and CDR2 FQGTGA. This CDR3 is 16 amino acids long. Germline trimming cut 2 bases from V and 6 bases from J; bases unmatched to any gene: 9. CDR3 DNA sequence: TGTGCCAGCAGCTTAGGGCCAGCGGGAGGGCTACAGACCCAGTACTTC. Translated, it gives CASSLGPAGGLQTQYF.

DNA for the CDR3: TGTGCCTGGAGTGTATTGGCGGGTGTTAACACCGGGGAGCTGTTTTTT. The encoded protein is CAWSVLAGVNTGELFF. The chain uses TRBV30 and TRBJ2-2; TRBD2 might be the D (5 bases). Germline CDR1 and CDR2: GTSNPN and SVGIG (reference sequence). This CDR3 region has 16 residues. Trimming removed 0 bases from V and 2 bases from J, with 13 bases in between.

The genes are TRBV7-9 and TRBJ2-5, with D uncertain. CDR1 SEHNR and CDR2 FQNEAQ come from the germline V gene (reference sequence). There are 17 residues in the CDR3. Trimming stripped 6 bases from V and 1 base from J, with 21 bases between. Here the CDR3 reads CASRKTGVSHFQETQYF. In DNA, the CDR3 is TGTGCCAGCAGGAAGACCGGAGTAAGTCACTTCCAAGAGACCCAGTACTTC.

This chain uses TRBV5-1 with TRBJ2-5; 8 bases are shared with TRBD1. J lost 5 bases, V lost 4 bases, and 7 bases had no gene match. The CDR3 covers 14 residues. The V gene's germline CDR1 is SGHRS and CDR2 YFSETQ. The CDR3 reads CASSPGQGPETQYF. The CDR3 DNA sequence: TGCGCCAGCAGCCCAGGACAGGGTCCGGAGACCCAGTACTTC.

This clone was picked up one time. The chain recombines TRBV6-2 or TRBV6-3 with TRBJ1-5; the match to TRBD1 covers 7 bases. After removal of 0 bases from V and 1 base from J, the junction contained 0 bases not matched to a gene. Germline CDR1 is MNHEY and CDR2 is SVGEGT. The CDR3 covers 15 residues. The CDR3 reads CASSYSGQSNQPQHF. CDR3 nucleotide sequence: TGTGCCAGCAGTTACTCGGGACAGAGCAATCAGCCCCAGCATTTT.

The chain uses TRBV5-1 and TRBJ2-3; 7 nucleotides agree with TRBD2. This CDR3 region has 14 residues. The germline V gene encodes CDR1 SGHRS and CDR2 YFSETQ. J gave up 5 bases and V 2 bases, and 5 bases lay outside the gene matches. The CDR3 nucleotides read TGCGCCAGCAGCTTAACGGGAGGAGGAGATACGCAGTATTTT. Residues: CASSLTGGGDTQYF.